This is a list of T cell receptor beta chains from one sample in a study of blood T cell repertoires in COVID-19. Repertoires were generated with immunoSEQ multiplex PCR, while TCRdb's copy carries only in-frame clones and drops some. The data contain 200,000 to 250,000 clones, 75% to 85% of them seen just once; the ten biggest clones take up 1.3%. Sequencing was carried out using peripheral blood. These receptors all stem from a woman aged 25-40 years with COVID-19, enrolled during active disease. Both conserved end residues are part of each CDR3. A D gene is named only where the DNA matches it firmly. Size tells how often a clone was seen (once, few, many) or the class of an expanded clone, and some rows leave it out.

d_gene	abundance	v_gene	len	j_gene	CDR3nt	CDR3aa
TRBD1	.	TRBV5-1	16	TRBJ1-1	TGCGCCAGCAGCTTGGGCTTAGGGACAGGGCTTCCTGAAGCTTTCTTT	CASSLGLGTGLPEAFF
TRBD1	.	TRBV12-3/TRBV12-4	12	TRBJ1-2	TGTGCCACCTGGGACAGGGGGAATGGCTACACCTTC	CATWDRGNGYTF
TRBD2	few	TRBV7-9	18	TRBJ2-3	TGTGCCAGCAGCCCACTGGGGGGAGCGGGAGGAGGCACAGATACGCAGTATTTT	CASSPLGGAGGGTDTQYF
.	.	TRBV28	16	TRBJ2-7	TGTGCCAGCAGTTTTGGACAGAACCAAATGATGGGTGAGCAGTACTTC	CASSFGQNQMMGEQYF
TRBD2	.	TRBV4-3	16	TRBJ2-3	TGCGCCAGCAGCCAAGCGAGGGGAGCGGGATCAGATACGCAGTATTTT	CASSQARGAGSDTQYF
TRBD2	once	TRBV2	15	TRBJ2-7	TGTGCCAGCAGGCCCCTGACTAGCAGCCGCTACGAGCAGTACTTC	CASRPLTSSRYEQYF
TRBD2	.	TRBV27	16	TRBJ2-3	TGTGCCAGCAGTCCCCGTATTAGCGGGAGATGGGATACGCAGTATTTT	CASSPRISGRWDTQYF
.	.	TRBV7-2	11	TRBJ2-3	TGTGCCAGCAGGCGGTCCGATACGCAGTATTTT	CASRRSDTQYF
.	.	TRBV5-1	14	TRBJ1-1	TGCGCCAGCAGCTGGAATACAGGAGACACTGAAGCTTTCTTT	CASSWNTGDTEAFF
TRBD1	.	TRBV27	15	TRBJ1-1	TGTGCCAGCATGGAGAGAACAGGGGTGAACACTGAAGCTTTCTTT	CASMERTGVNTEAFF
TRBD1	.	TRBV19	14	TRBJ1-5	TGTGCCAGTGGGGACAGAGATTCAATCAGGCCCCAGCATTTT	CASGDRDSIRPQHF
.	once	TRBV7-3	13	TRBJ2-5	TGTGCCAGCAGCTTAAGCAGGGTGGAGACCCAGTACTTC	CASSLSRVETQYF
.	.	TRBV24-1	15	TRBJ2-5	TGTGCCACCAAGGGGACGGACAGCCCCCAAGAGACCCAGTACTTC	CATKGTDSPQETQYF
.	.	TRBV19	21	TRBJ1-5	TGTGCCAGTAGTGACCCCCAACCTCAGGCAGGCTTCCCTTATAGCAATCAGCCCCAGCATTTT	CASSDPQPQAGFPYSNQPQHF
TRBD1	.	TRBV10-3	15	TRBJ2-5	TGTGCCATCAGAATAAGACAGGGCCGGCAAGAGACCCAGTACTTC	CAIRIRQGRQETQYF
TRBD1	.	TRBV29-1	12	TRBJ1-2	TGCAGCAGCAAGGACAGGCTTTATGGCTACACCTTC	CSSKDRLYGYTF
TRBD2	few	TRBV3-1/TRBV3-2	18	TRBJ2-5	TGTGCCAGCAGCCAAGAGGGATGGACTAGCGGGGATGAAGAGACCCAGTACTTC	CASSQEGWTSGDEETQYF
.	few	TRBV9	14	TRBJ2-3	TGTGCCAGCAGCGTAACAGAGCTCACAGATACGCAGTATTTT	CASSVTELTDTQYF
.	.	TRBV6-6	13	TRBJ2-3	TGTGCCAGCACCCCAGGGGCTGGAGATACGCAGTATTTT	CASTPGAGDTQYF
.	.	TRBV6-5	14	TRBJ1-1	TGTGCCAGCAGTACCTCCCCGGGATTCACTGAAGCTTTCTTT	CASSTSPGFTEAFF